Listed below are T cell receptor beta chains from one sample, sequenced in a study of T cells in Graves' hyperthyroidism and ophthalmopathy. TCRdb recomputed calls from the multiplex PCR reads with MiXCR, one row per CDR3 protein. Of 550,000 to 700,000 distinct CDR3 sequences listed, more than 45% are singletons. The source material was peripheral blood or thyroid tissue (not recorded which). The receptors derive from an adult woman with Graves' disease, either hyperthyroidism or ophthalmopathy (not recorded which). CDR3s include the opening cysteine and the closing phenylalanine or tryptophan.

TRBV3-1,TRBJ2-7,CASSQEGAEQYF
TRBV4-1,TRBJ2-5,CASSQETQGLKTQYF
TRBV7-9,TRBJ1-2,CASSLPDTNSGYTF
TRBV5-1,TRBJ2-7,CASSSGAGSYEQYF
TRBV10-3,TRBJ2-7,CRTTQHRLCF
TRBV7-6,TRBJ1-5,CASSLGANQPQHF
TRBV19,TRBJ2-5,CASSKPGMMETQYF
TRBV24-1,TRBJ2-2,CATSDPGTGSTGELFF
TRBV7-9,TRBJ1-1,CASSPRTGLGTEAFF
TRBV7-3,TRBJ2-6,CASTLNGGSGANVLTF
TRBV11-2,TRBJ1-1,CASSLVTGVSGSAFF
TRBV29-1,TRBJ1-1,CSVQGGREAFF
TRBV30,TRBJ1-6,CAWSVTGRTNSPLHF
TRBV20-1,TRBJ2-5,CSARSAEETQYF
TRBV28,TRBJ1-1,CASSLRGGVGTEAFF
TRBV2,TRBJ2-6,CASTKQGASGANVLTF
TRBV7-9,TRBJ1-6,CASSYRQGEVNSPLHF
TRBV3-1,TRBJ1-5,CASSQGDGWQQPQHF
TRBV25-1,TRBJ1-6,CTSRDWAGNSPLHF
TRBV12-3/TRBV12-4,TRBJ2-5,CASTNLRGSVLKTQYF
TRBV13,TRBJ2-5,CASSLDASGSSETQYF
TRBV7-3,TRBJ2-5,CASSLGVLPPDTGELSETQYF
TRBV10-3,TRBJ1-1,CAISGQGVTSNTEAFF
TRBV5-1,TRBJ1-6,CASSIDKTDSPLHF
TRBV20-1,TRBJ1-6,CSARDLRRREWSPLHF
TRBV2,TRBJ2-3,CASSELMGGDTQYF
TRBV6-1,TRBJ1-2,CASSGGPYAGYTF
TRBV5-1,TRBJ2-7,CAASCGGLYEQYF
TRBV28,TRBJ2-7,CASSLNSGDAYEQYF
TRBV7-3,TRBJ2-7,CASSPQRAGSSYEQYF
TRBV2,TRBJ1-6,CASSARAIQSQTLHF
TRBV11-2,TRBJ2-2,CASNNRGTGELFF
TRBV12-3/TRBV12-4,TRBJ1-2,CASSPLRADGHTF
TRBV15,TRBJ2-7,CATSRERDRSYEQYF
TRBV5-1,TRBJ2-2,CASSFTSATGELFF
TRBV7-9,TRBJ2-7,CASSHFAREGLPEQYF
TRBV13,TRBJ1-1,CASSQGTLVSTEAFF
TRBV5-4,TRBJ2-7,CASSHKVGGTYEQYF
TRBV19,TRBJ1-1,CASSLTGATGAFF
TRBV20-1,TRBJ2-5,CSARTGAQYF
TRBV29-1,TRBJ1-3,CSGGDRADTIYF
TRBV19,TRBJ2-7,CASSPRQGAYEQYF
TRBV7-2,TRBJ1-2,CASSQRQGGIYTF
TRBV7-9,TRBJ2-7,CASSLGQGSNYEQYF